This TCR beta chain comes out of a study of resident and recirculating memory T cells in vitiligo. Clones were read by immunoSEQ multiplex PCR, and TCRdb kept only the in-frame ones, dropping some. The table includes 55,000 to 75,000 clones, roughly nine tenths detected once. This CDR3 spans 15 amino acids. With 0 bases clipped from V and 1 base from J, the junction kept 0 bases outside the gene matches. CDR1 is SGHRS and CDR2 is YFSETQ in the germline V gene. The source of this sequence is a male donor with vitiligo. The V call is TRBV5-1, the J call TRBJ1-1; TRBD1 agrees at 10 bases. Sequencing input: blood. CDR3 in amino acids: CASSLGTGGNTEAFF. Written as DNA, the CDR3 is TGCGCCAGCAGCTTGGGGACAGGGGGGAACACTGAAGCTTTCTTT.